The sequence of this T cell receptor beta chain was determined in a study of sequential checkpoint blockade in melanoma. Study at large: Arm A got nivolumab then ipilimumab; arm B the reverse, 1:1. Both treatment sequences were followed by maintenance nivolumab.

The data were produced by immunoSEQ multiplex PCR, yet TCRdb's version contains in-frame clones alone and is incomplete. The sample lists tens of thousands of clones, just under 85% occurring once. Documented treatment: randomized to nivolumab then ipilimumab (arm A) or the reverse (arm B). DNA-damaging chemotherapy had not been given to any patient beforehand. Live CD3+CD8+ CD19− CD56− cells were sorted from PBMCs. This sequence originates from a human donor with melanoma. The specimen was CD8+ T cells sorted from blood (inferred from file names), collected from a patient given nivolumab and ipilimumab in sequence.

As DNA, the CDR3 is TGCGCCAGCAGACTAGCGGGAGGGTGGGAGCAGTACTTC. It translates to CASRLAGGWEQYF. The genes are TRBV5-1 and TRBJ2-7; TRBD2 matches 13 bases. Germline CDR1 and CDR2: SGHRS and YFSETQ. Trimming took 5 bases from V and 7 from J; bases not matched to a gene: 3. CDR3 length equals 13 residues.